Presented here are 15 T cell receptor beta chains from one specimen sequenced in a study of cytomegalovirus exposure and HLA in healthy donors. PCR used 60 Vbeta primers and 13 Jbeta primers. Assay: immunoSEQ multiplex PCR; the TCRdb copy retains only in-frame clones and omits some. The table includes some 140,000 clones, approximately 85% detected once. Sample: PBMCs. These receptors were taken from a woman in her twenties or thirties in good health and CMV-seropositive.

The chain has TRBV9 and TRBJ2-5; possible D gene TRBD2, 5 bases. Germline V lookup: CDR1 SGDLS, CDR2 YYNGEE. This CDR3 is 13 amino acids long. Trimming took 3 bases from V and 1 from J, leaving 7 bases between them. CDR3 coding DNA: TGTGCCAGCAGCGGGGGAGCCCAAGAGACCCAGTACTTC. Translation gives CASSGGAQETQYF. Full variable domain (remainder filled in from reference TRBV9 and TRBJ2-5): DSGVTQTPKHLITATGQRVTLRCSPRSGDLSVYWYQQSLDQGLQFLIQYYNGEERAKGNILERFSAQQFPDLHSELNLSSLELGDSALYFCASSGGAQETQYFGPGTRLLVL.

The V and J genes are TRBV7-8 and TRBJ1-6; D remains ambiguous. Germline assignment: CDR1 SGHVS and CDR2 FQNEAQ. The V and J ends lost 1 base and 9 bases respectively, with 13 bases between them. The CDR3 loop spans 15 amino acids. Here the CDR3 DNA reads TGTGCCAGCAGCTTAGTAGAGGTTGGAACTTCACCCCTCCACTTT. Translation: CASSLVEVGTSPLHF.

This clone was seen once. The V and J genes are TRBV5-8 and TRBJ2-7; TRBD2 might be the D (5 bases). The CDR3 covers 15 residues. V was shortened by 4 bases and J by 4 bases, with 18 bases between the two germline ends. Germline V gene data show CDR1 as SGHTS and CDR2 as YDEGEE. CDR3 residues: CASSLQAGVGYEQYF. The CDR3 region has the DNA TGTGCCAGCAGCCTCCAGGCCGGGGTGGGGTACGAGCAGTACTTC.

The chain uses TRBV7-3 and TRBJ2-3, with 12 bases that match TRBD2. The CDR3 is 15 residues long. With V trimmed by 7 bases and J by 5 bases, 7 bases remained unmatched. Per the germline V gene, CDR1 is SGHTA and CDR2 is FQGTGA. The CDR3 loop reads CASTSRTSGVDTQYF. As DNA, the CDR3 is TGTGCCAGCACCTCCAGGACTAGCGGGGTAGATACGCAGTATTTT.

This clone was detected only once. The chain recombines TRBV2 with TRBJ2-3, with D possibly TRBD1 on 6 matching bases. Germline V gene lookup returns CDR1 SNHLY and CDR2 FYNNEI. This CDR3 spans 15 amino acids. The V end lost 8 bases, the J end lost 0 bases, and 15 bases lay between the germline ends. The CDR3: CASSLEGVSTDTQYF. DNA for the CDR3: TGTGCCAGCTCCCTCGAGGGGGTTAGCACAGATACGCAGTATTTT.

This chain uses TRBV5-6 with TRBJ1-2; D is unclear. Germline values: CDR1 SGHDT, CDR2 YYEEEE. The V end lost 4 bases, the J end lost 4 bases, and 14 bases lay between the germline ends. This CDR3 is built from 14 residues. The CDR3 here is CASSTPWSAYGYTF. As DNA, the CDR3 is TGTGCCAGCAGCACCCCCTGGAGTGCCTATGGCTACACCTTC.

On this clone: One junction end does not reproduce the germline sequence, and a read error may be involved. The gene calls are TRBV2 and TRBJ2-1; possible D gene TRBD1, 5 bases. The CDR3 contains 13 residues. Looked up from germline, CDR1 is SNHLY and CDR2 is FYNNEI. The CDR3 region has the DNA TGTGCCAGCTGTGATAGGGGCTACAATGAGCAGTTCTTC. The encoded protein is CASCDRGYNEQFF.

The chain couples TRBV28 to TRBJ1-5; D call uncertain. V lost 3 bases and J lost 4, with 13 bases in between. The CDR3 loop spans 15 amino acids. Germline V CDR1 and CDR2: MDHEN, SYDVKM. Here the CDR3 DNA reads TGTGCCAGCAGTTTCCAGGATCGTAGTAATCAGCCCCAGCATTTT. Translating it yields CASSFQDRSNQPQHF.

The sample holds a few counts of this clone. The CDR3 sequence is CASSLPGTVSYEQYF. The CDR3, as DNA: TGTGCCAGCAGTTTACCCGGGACAGTCTCCTACGAGCAGTACTTC. The chain has TRBV28 and TRBJ2-7; 7 bases agree with TRBD1. V dropped 2 bases and J dropped 0; count of bases not matched to a gene: 4. The CDR3 is 15 residues long. From germline, CDR1 is MDHEN and CDR2 SYDVKM.

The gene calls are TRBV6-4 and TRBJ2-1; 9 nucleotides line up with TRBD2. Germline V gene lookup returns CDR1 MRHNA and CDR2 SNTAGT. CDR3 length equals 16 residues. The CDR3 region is CGRRGPPLSGGTEQFF. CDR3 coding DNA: TGTGGTCGGAGGGGGCCGCCCTTAAGCGGGGGGACCGAGCAGTTCTTC.

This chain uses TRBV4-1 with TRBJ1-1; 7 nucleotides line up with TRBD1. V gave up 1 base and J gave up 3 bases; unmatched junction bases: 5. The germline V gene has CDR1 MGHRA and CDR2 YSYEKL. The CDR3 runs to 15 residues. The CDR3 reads CASSQVDREDTEAFF. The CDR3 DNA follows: TGCGCCAGCAGCCAAGTTGACAGGGAGGACACTGAAGCTTTCTTT.

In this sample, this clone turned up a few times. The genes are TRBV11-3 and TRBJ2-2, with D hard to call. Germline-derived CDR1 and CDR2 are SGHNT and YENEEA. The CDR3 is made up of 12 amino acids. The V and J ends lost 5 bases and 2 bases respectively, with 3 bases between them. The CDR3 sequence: CASSPNTGELFF. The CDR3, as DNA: TGTGCCAGCAGCCCTAACACCGGGGAGCTGTTTTTT.

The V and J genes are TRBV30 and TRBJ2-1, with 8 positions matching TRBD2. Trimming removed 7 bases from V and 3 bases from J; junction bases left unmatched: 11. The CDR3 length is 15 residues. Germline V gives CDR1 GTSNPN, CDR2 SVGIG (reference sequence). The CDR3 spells CAFQEGTSGYNEQFF. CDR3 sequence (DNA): TGTGCCTTCCAGGAGGGGACTAGTGGCTACAATGAGCAGTTCTTC. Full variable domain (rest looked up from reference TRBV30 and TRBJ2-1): SQTIHQWPATLVQPVGSPLSLECTVEGTSNPNLYWYRQAAGRGLQLLFYSVGIGQISSEVPQNLSASRPQDRQFILSSKKLLLSDSGFYLCAFQEGTSGYNEQFFGPGTRLTVL.

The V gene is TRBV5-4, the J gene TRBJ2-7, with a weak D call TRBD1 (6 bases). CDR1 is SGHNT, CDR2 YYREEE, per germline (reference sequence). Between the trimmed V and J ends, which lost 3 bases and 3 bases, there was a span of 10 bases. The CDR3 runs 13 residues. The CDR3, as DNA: TGTGCCAGCAGCTCCCCAGGGGACTACGAGCAGTACTTC. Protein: CASSSPGDYEQYF. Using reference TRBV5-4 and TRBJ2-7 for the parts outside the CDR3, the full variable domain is ETGVTQSPTHLIKTRGQQVTLRCSSQSGHNTVSWYQQALGQGPQFIFQYYREEENGRGNFPPRFSGLQFPNYSSELNVNALELDDSALYLCASSSPGDYEQYFGPGTRLTVT.

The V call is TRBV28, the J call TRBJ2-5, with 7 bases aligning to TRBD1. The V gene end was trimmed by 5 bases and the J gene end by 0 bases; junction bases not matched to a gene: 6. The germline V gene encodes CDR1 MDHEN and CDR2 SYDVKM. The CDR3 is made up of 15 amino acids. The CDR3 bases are TGTGCCAGCAGTCCCATGGACAGGTACCAAGAGACCCAGTACTTC. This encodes CASSPMDRYQETQYF.